This T cell receptor beta chain was retrieved from a study of blood T cell repertoires in COVID-19. Germline V lookup: CDR1 LNHDA, CDR2 SQIVND (reference sequence). J gave up 6 bases and V 6 bases, and 9 bases lay outside the gene matches. The CDR3 consists of 15 residues. Repertoires were generated with immunoSEQ multiplex PCR, while TCRdb's copy carries only in-frame clones and drops some. The sample contains around 60,000 clones, 80% to 90% of which appear only once. J is TRBJ1-5 and V is TRBV19, with 9 bases matching TRBD1. The receptor's source is a woman in her sixties or seventies with COVID-19, enrolled during active disease. Input material: peripheral blood. The CDR3 region is CASRAGTGSSQPQHF. In DNA form, the CDR3 reads TGTGCCAGTAGGGCCGGGACAGGGAGTTCTCAGCCCCAGCATTTT.